One sample yielded the 28 T cell receptor beta chains listed below, sequenced in a study of PD-1 blockade in classical Hodgkin lymphoma. The table came from immunoSEQ multiplex PCR; TCRdb's copy has only in-frame clones and leaves some out. Among 13,000 or so clones listed, approximately 92% were seen once. After autologous stem cell transplantation all patients relapsed, and prior brentuximab vedotin exposure differed between cohorts. Specimen: peripheral blood mononuclear cells (PBMCs), collected at baseline. The receptors were sampled from a human donor with classical Hodgkin lymphoma.

V and J are TRBV10-3 and TRBJ1-6, with 7 bases that match TRBD1. The CDR3 is made up of 14 amino acids. Trimming at V came to 2 bases and at J to 8 bases, leaving 3 bases not matched to a gene. From germline, CDR1 is ENHRY and CDR2 SYGVKD. The CDR3 spells CAISEPDRDSPLHF. The CDR3 coding sequence is TGTGCCATCAGTGAGCCCGACAGGGATTCACCCCTCCACTTT.

A single count supports this clone. J is TRBJ1-4 and V is TRBV7-9; TRBD1 agrees at 10 bases. CDR1 and CDR2 (germline): SEHNR, FQNEAQ (reference sequence). The CDR3 runs to 16 residues. Unmatched junction bases numbered 8, after V lost 5 bases and J lost 5 bases. The CDR3 DNA follows: TGTGCCAGCAGCCCCTCCGGGACAGGGGTAAATGAAAAACTGTTTTTT. Protein product: CASSPSGTGVNEKLFF.

The chain recombines TRBV19 with TRBJ1-4; 11 bases match TRBD1. Germline V gene lookup returns CDR1 LNHDA and CDR2 SQIVND (reference sequence). The V segment lost 6 bases and the J segment 4 bases; nucleotides outside the gene matches: 7. This CDR3 has 16 amino acids. CDR3 nucleotides: TGTGCCAGTAGGAGACCCGGGACAGGGGGTAATGAAAAACTGTTTTTT. Its translation: CASRRPGTGGNEKLFF.

The chain employs TRBV5-1 and TRBJ1-4; 10 bases align to TRBD1. Losses at the gene ends were 4 bases for V and 8 bases for J; bases not matched to a gene: 11. CDR1 and CDR2 (germline): SGHRS, YFSETQ. The CDR3 has 16 amino acids. The CDR3 here is CASSGTGASLAEKLFF. The DNA for the CDR3 is TGCGCCAGCAGCGGGACAGGGGCCAGCCTGGCGGAAAAACTGTTTTTT.

Comment on this clone: Within the sample, other DNA sequences also encode this same CDR3. The V and J genes are TRBV4-1 and TRBJ1-2; D is possibly TRBD1 (5 bases). Germline lookup yields CDR1 MGHRA and CDR2 YSYEKL. Trimming left V 4 bases short and J 5 bases short, with 17 bases between. The CDR3 sequence is 15 residues long. The CDR3 reads CASSPPPGPSYGYTF. CDR3 sequence (DNA): TGCGCCAGCAGCCCACCCCCGGGACCGAGTTATGGCTACACCTTC.

The V call is TRBV7-9, the J call TRBJ1-4; a weak D match, TRBD1 (6 bases). Trimming stripped 5 bases from V and 7 bases from J, with 17 bases between. The CDR3 runs 15 residues. Germline-derived CDR1 and CDR2 are SEHNR and FQNEAQ (reference sequence). CDR3 sequence: CASSTSRGTVEKLFF. The CDR3 DNA reads TGTGCCAGCAGCACAAGCAGGGGTACGGTTGAAAAACTGTTTTTT.

The DNA of the CDR3 is TGTGCAAGTCGCTTGCTGGAGCATACACCCGGCTCGGGAAACACCATATATTTT. It specifies CASRLLEHTPGSGNTIYF. The V gene is TRBV12-2, the J gene TRBJ1-3. TRBV12-2 is a pseudogene. The CDR3 has 18 amino acids.

The genes are TRBV6-5 and TRBJ1-2, with unresolved D. V was shortened by 4 bases and J by 8 bases, with 11 bases between the two germline ends. CDR1 and CDR2 (germline): MNHEY, SVGAGI. The CDR3 runs to 12 residues. The CDR3 DNA follows: TGTGCCAGCAGTTCTGACGGGTTCGGCTACACCTTC. Amino acid sequence: CASSSDGFGYTF.

V and J are TRBV7-9 and TRBJ1-6, with 7 bases aligning to TRBD1. The ends lost 5 bases at V and 7 bases at J; junction bases unmatched: 8. Germline V CDR1 and CDR2: SEHNR, FQNEAQ (reference sequence). The CDR3 totals 15 residues. The CDR3 reads CASSQTTGTNSPLHF. For the CDR3, the DNA is TGTGCCAGCAGCCAAACGACAGGGACCAATTCACCCCTCCACTTT.

V is TRBV5-4 and J is TRBJ2-7; no definite D call. Germline CDR1 SGHNT, CDR2 YYREEE (reference sequence). The CDR3 loop spans 14 amino acids. The V end was cut by 0 bases, the J end by 2 bases, with 9 bases between. The CDR3 protein is CASSLGAATYEQYF. CDR3 DNA sequence: TGTGCCAGCAGCTTGGGGGCAGCCACCTACGAGCAGTACTTC.

This clone was found once. This chain links TRBV7-9 with TRBJ2-7, with 10 bases fitting TRBD2. CDR3 length: 13 amino acids. Germline values: CDR1 SEHNR, CDR2 FQNEAQ (reference sequence). The trim removed 5 bases at V and 7 bases at J, leaving 5 bases unmatched. This CDR3 reads CASSRSGGAEQYF. CDR3 coding DNA: TGTGCCAGCAGCCGAAGCGGGGGGGCTGAGCAGTACTTC.

The V gene is TRBV4-2, the J gene TRBJ2-1, with TRBD2 identical over 9 bases. Germline loops: CDR1 LGHNA, CDR2 YNFKEQ. Unmatched junction bases numbered 8, after V lost 0 bases and J lost 14 bases. The CDR3 has 14 residues. The CDR3 reads CASSQDSAGGPEFF. CDR3 coding DNA: TGTGCCAGCAGCCAAGATAGCGCGGGGGGGCCGGAGTTCTTC.

The chain couples TRBV7-3 to TRBJ2-1, with D unresolved. The V end lost 4 bases, the J end lost 6 bases, and 10 bases lay between the germline ends. The germline V gene encodes CDR1 SGHTA and CDR2 FQGTGA. This CDR3 comprises 13 residues. Here the CDR3 reads CASSWWSGNEQFF. For the CDR3, the DNA is TGTGCCAGCAGCTGGTGGAGTGGCAATGAGCAGTTCTTC.

The chain has TRBV27 and TRBJ2-5, with D maybe TRBD1 (6 bases). CDR1 and CDR2 from the germline V gene are MNHEY and SMNVEV (reference sequence). The V end lost 7 bases, the J end lost 5 bases, and 14 bases lay between the germline ends. This CDR3 comprises 13 residues. The CDR3 here is CASTSGARETQYF. The CDR3 DNA follows: TGTGCCAGCACTTCAGGGGCTCGGGAGACCCAGTACTTC.

Here the CDR3 DNA reads TGCGCCAGCACCGCAGGGTCAACTAATGAAAAACTGTTTTTT. This translates into CASTAGSTNEKLFF. The J gene is TRBJ1-4, the V gene TRBV5-1, with D possibly TRBD1 on 5 matching bases. V was shortened by 6 bases and J by 0 bases, with 9 bases between the two germline ends. CDR3 length: 14 residues. CDR1 is SGHRS, CDR2 YFSETQ, per germline.

The rearrangement joins TRBV20-1 to TRBJ2-5, with D unresolved. Germline values: CDR1 DFQATT, CDR2 SNEGSKA (reference sequence). V was pared by 6 bases and J by 4 bases, with 9 bases between. The CDR3 loop spans 11 amino acids. CDR3 DNA: TGCAGTGCCGGAACCCCAGAGACCCAGTACTTC. Translating it yields CSAGTPETQYF.

The V gene is TRBV7-9, the J gene TRBJ2-5, with D perhaps TRBD1 (7 bases). The CDR3 is made up of 15 amino acids. Germline CDR1 is SEHNR and CDR2 is FQNEAQ (reference sequence). V lost 4 bases and J lost 3, with 15 bases in between. The CDR3 region has the DNA TGTGCCAGCAGCTCCTTAGGGGGGACAGAAGAGACCCAGTACTTC. As protein: CASSSLGGTEETQYF.

This clone was seen a handful of times. This chain connects TRBV28 to TRBJ1-6; 7 bases are a match to TRBD1. CDR3 size: 15 residues. The germline V gene has CDR1 MDHEN and CDR2 SYDVKM. Unmatched junction bases numbered 13, after V lost 10 bases and J lost 7 bases. CDR3 region: CATILQGQLNSPLHF. The CDR3 nucleotides read TGTGCCACCATCCTACAGGGGCAGCTCAATTCACCCCTCCACTTT.

The chain joins TRBV10-1 to TRBJ1-2, with D unclear. Germline-derived CDR1 and CDR2 are WNHNN and SYGVQD (reference sequence). The CDR3 spans 13 residues. The V end lost 4 bases, the J end lost 1 base, and 7 bases lay between the germline ends. The CDR3 region has the DNA TGCGCCAGCAGTGCCGGGAGTAACTATGGCTACACCTTC. It specifies CASSAGSNYGYTF.

This chain joins TRBV7-9 and TRBJ1-1; the D gene is possibly TRBD1 (5 bases). V lost 3 bases and J 4 bases, leaving 9 bases between the germline ends. Germline assignment: CDR1 SEHNR and CDR2 FQNEAQ (reference sequence). This CDR3 region has 13 residues. CDR3 loop: CASSFTGGTEAFF. CDR3 sequence (DNA): TGTGCCAGCAGCTTTACGGGGGGCACTGAAGCTTTCTTT. Filled out from reference TRBV7-9 and TRBJ1-1, the complete variable domain reads DTGVSQNPRHKITKRGQNVTFRCDPISEHNRLYWYRQTLGQGPEFLTYFQNEAQLEKSRLLSDRFSAERPKGSFSTLEIQRTEQGDSAMYLCASSFTGGTEAFFGQGTRLTVV.

The chain uses TRBV28 and TRBJ2-1, with TRBD2 identical over 10 bases. V lost 8 bases and J lost 6; bases outside the gene matches: 7. Germline CDR1 and CDR2: MDHEN and SYDVKM. This CDR3 contains 14 residues. The CDR3 bases are TGTGCCAGCCTCCTAGCGGGGGTTTTCAATGAGCAGTTCTTC. Amino acid sequence: CASLLAGVFNEQFF.

In this sample, this clone turned up once. This chain joins TRBV11-1 and TRBJ2-5; TRBD1 agrees at 8 bases. With V trimmed by 0 bases and J by 1 base, 7 bases remained unmatched. The CDR3 has 17 amino acids. Germline CDR1 and CDR2: SGHAT and FQDESV (reference sequence). In DNA, the CDR3 is TGTGCCAGCAGCTTAGCGTACAGGGGGATTATCCAAGAGACCCAGTACTTC. It specifies CASSLAYRGIIQETQYF.

The V and J genes are TRBV27 and TRBJ1-6; D is ambiguous. The CDR3 is made up of 14 amino acids. Germline-derived CDR1 and CDR2 are MNHEY and SMNVEV (reference sequence). Trimming removed 2 bases at V and 5 bases at J, with 7 bases between. CDR3 in amino acids: CASSLTADNSPLHF. For the CDR3, the DNA is TGTGCCAGCAGTTTAACCGCGGATAATTCACCCCTCCACTTT.

The chain joins TRBV7-9 to TRBJ2-7; 11 bases align to TRBD2. Trimming removed 4 bases from V and 2 bases from J; junction bases left unmatched: 4. The CDR3 runs to 15 residues. Germline V CDR1 and CDR2: SEHNR, FQNEAQ (reference sequence). Here the CDR3 DNA reads TGTGCCAGCAGCTCTAGCGGGGGGCCCGCCTACGAGCAGTACTTC. It codes for CASSSSGGPAYEQYF.

The V call is TRBV15, the J call TRBJ2-3, with D tentatively TRBD2 (5 bases). V was clipped by 0 bases and J by 4 bases, with 5 bases between them. The CDR3 contains 13 residues. From germline, CDR1 is LNHNV and CDR2 YYDKDF (reference sequence). CDR3 DNA: TGTGCCACCAGCAGAGATAGCGCAGATACGCAGTATTTT. This encodes CATSRDSADTQYF. Full variable domain (remainder filled in from reference TRBV15 and TRBJ2-3): DAMVIQNPRYQVTQFGKPVTLSCSQTLNHNVMYWYQQKSSQAPKLLFHYYDKDFNNEADTPDNFQSRRPNTSFCFLDIRSPGLGDTAMYLCATSRDSADTQYFGPGTRLTVL.

V gene TRBV7-2 combines with J gene TRBJ1-1, with 7 bases identical to TRBD1. Germline CDR1 is SGHTA and CDR2 is FQGNSA. With 3 bases clipped from V and 4 bases from J, the junction kept 5 bases outside the gene matches. The CDR3 has 14 amino acids. This CDR3 is CASSFGWDSTEAFF. The CDR3 DNA sequence: TGTGCCAGCAGCTTCGGGTGGGACAGCACTGAAGCTTTCTTT. The full variable domain, its missing parts supplied by reference TRBV7-2 and TRBJ1-1, is GAGVSQSPSNKVTEKGKDVELRCDPISGHTALYWYRQSLGQGLEFLIYFQGNSAPDKSGLPSDRFSAERTGGSVSTLTIQRTQQEDSAVYLCASSFGWDSTEAFFGQGTRLTVV.

This CDR3 reads CASGNTEAFF. The CDR3 DNA is TGTGCCAGCGGGAACACTGAAGCTTTCTTT. The V and J genes are TRBV25-1 and TRBJ1-1; D not resolved. Germline CDR1 and CDR2: MGHDK and SYGVNS. The V end lost 8 bases, the J end lost 1 base, and 2 bases lay between the germline ends. The CDR3 sequence is 10 residues long.

This chain connects TRBV11-3 to TRBJ2-1; 9 positions agree with TRBD1. CDR1 SGHNT and CDR2 YENEEA come from the germline V gene. There are 16 residues in the CDR3. With 1 base clipped from V and 4 bases from J, the junction kept 5 bases outside the gene matches. The CDR3 reads CASSLVAGQGYNEQFF. The DNA of the CDR3 is TGTGCCAGCAGCTTAGTGGCGGGACAGGGATACAATGAGCAGTTCTTC.